A single sample is the source of the 32 T cell receptor beta chains below, sequenced in a study of blood T cells in healthy people across ages. A sample-barcoded 5' primer and a J-beta primer mix were used in a second PCR of roughly 7 to 12 cycles. TCRdb re-called the 5' RACE reads through MiXCR, storing one row per CDR3 protein. Of about 970,000 distinct CDR3 sequences detected, roughly 51% appear once; the ten largest clones hold over 20%. The source material was blood. These TCRs come from a woman in her fifties or sixties in good health.

This clonotype was found a few times. The chain carries TRBV20-1 and TRBJ1-5; D is undetermined. The CDR3 consists of 12 residues. Deletions cut 3 bases from V and 4 bases from J, with 7 bases between. CDR1 DFQATT and CDR2 SNEGSKA come from the germline V gene (reference sequence). As DNA, the CDR3 is TGCAGTGCTAGTCCCTTTAATCAGCCCCAGCATTTT. Protein product: CSASPFNQPQHF.

The chain has TRBV4-1 and TRBJ2-1, with D perhaps TRBD2 (6 bases). V lost 1 base and J lost 3, with 13 bases in between. The CDR3 runs 16 residues. Per germline, CDR1 MGHRA and CDR2 YSYEKL. The CDR3 region has the DNA TGCGCCAGCAGCCAAGGGCCTAGCGCATACTACAATGAGCAGTTCTTC. Protein: CASSQGPSAYYNEQFF.

This CDR3 reads CSAQTGGAGNEQFF. The CDR3 bases are TGCAGTGCCCAGACAGGGGGCGCCGGTAATGAGCAGTTCTTC. The chain uses TRBV20-1 and TRBJ2-1; 10 nucleotides align to TRBD1. CDR3 size: 14 residues. CDR1 and CDR2 (germline): DFQATT, SNEGSKA (reference sequence). The junction had 9 bases not matched to a gene; V was cut back by 6 bases and J by 7 bases.

The chain has TRBV4-2 and TRBJ2-6, with a weak D call TRBD1 (6 bases). CDR1 is LGHNA and CDR2 is YNFKEQ in the germline V gene. Trimming took off 0 bases at V and 4 bases at J, with 16 bases between the two ends. The CDR3 length is 18 residues. The CDR3 DNA reads TGTGCCAGCAGCCAAGATCGTCGCAGGGGTACGGGGGCCAACGTCCTGACTTTC. Its protein is CASSQDRRRGTGANVLTF.

The rearrangement uses TRBV6-1 and TRBJ2-7, with D tentatively TRBD2 (6 bases). V lost 6 bases and J lost 4, with 13 bases in between. Looked up from germline, CDR1 is MNHNS and CDR2 is SASEGT. This CDR3 comprises 13 residues. CDR3 region: CASRSGGRYEQYF. CDR3 bases: TGTGCCAGCAGGTCCGGGGGTAGGTACGAGCAGTACTTC.

The V and J genes are TRBV10-3 and TRBJ2-5; D uncertain. The ends were cut back, 5 bases at V and 2 bases at J, with 12 bases in the middle. The CDR3 is 14 residues long. Germline loops: CDR1 ENHRY, CDR2 SYGVKD. The CDR3 region is CAISLVHYQETQYF. For the CDR3, the DNA is TGTGCCATCAGTCTGGTACACTATCAAGAGACCCAGTACTTC.

This clonotype was counted only a few times. The CDR3 DNA reads TGTGCCAGCACCTTGACGGGACAGGGGCGTTCACCCCTCCACTTT. Encoded protein: CASTLTGQGRSPLHF. The chain combines TRBV6-6 with TRBJ1-6; 10 bases align to TRBD1. J was trimmed by 9 bases and V by 7 bases; bases with no gene match: 9. The CDR3 runs to 15 residues. Per germline, CDR1 MNHNY and CDR2 SVGAGI (reference sequence).

The chain uses TRBV20-1 and TRBJ2-3; no clear D. Trimming removed 1 base from V and 2 bases from J, with 7 bases in between. The CDR3 runs 13 residues. The germline gives CDR1 DFQATT, CDR2 SNEGSKA (reference sequence). The CDR3 is CSARGRPTDTQYF. The CDR3 nucleotides are TGCAGTGCTAGAGGCAGACCCACAGATACGCAGTATTTT.

The chain is built from TRBV7-9 and TRBJ2-5, with D unclear. The better agreement between TRBJ2-7 and the DNA end casts doubt on the J call. This CDR3 comprises 17 residues. Germline V lookup: CDR1 SEHNR, CDR2 FQNEAQ (reference sequence). CDR3 in DNA: TGTGCCAGCAGCTTAGCGTATAACAGACGGACCCCTTACGAGCAGTACTTC. Encoded protein: CASSLAYNRRTPYEQYF.

This clonotype was seen a few times. The V gene is TRBV12-3 or TRBV12-4, the J gene TRBJ2-1; D is perhaps TRBD2 (5 bases). V was pared by 4 bases and J by 0 bases, with 7 bases between. The CDR3 totals 14 residues. The CDR3, as DNA: TGTGCCAGCAGTTCTAGCCACTCCTACAATGAGCAGTTCTTC. This sequence encodes CASSSSHSYNEQFF.

The chain combines TRBV20-1 with TRBJ1-5; D gene ambiguous. With 6 bases removed from V and 2 bases from J, the gap between germline ends came to 11 bases. Germline CDR1 reads DFQATT; CDR2 reads SNEGSKA (reference sequence). The length of the CDR3 is 13 residues. CDR3 residues: CSASPAGNQPQHF. The CDR3 nucleotides read TGCAGTGCCTCCCCGGCGGGCAATCAGCCCCAGCATTTT.

This clonotype was observed a handful of times. The J gene is TRBJ1-1, the V gene TRBV3-1; no firm D call. Trimming removed 4 bases from V and 1 base from J, with 13 bases in between. From germline, CDR1 is LGHDT and CDR2 YNNKEL (reference sequence). This CDR3 comprises 15 residues. The CDR3 coding sequence is TGTGCCAGCAGCCCTTGGGAGGTGGCGAACACTGAAGCTTTCTTT. Amino acids: CASSPWEVANTEAFF.

The chain employs TRBV4-2 and TRBJ2-4; a weak D match, TRBD2 (6 bases). The CDR3 sequence is 16 residues long. Germline lookup yields CDR1 LGHNA and CDR2 YNFKEQ. Trimming took off 0 bases at V and 3 bases at J, with 12 bases between the two ends. The DNA for the CDR3 is TGTGCCAGCAGCCAAGAAGCCGGGAGCGGCAAAAACATTCAGTACTTC. This sequence encodes CASSQEAGSGKNIQYF.

The table lists this clonotype with a few counts. The J gene is TRBJ2-5, the V gene TRBV7-9; D not certain. CDR3 size: 14 residues. Germline values: CDR1 SEHNR, CDR2 FQNEAQ (reference sequence). V was pared by 2 bases and J by 1 base, with 8 bases between. The CDR3 sequence: CASSLFSSQETQYF. The CDR3 region has the DNA TGTGCCAGCAGCTTATTCAGTTCCCAAGAGACCCAGTACTTC.

This clonotype was recorded at least ten times. The chain uses TRBV7-2 and TRBJ2-1; the match to TRBD2 covers 11 bases. J lost 6 bases, V lost 4 bases, and 11 bases had no gene match. CDR3 length: 17 amino acids. The germline gives CDR1 SGHTA, CDR2 FQGNSA. The DNA for the CDR3 is TGTGCCAGCAGCTCACTCCGGACTAGCGGGTGGGCCAATGAGCAGTTCTTC. Protein product: CASSSLRTSGWANEQFF.

The chain combines TRBV7-2 with TRBJ2-7; 13 nucleotides agree with TRBD2. V was pared by 1 base and J by 4 bases, with 4 bases of the junction left unmatched. The CDR3 sequence is 16 residues long. Germline CDR1 is SGHTA and CDR2 is FQGNSA. The CDR3 sequence: CASSLVLTSGRYEQYF. CDR3 in DNA: TGTGCCAGCAGCTTAGTCTTGACTAGCGGGAGGTACGAGCAGTACTTC. The entire variable domain, with the rest obtained from reference TRBV7-2 and TRBJ2-7, is as follows: GAGVSQSPSNKVTEKGKDVELRCDPISGHTALYWYRQSLGQGLEFLIYFQGNSAPDKSGLPSDRFSAERTGGSVSTLTIQRTQQEDSAVYLCASSLVLTSGRYEQYFGPGTRLTVT.

A few counts support this clonotype. The gene calls are TRBV29-1 and TRBJ2-7; TRBD2 is a possible D gene (6 bases). Trimming removed 5 bases at V and 6 bases at J, with 23 bases between. Looked up from germline, CDR1 is SQVTM and CDR2 is ANQGSEA. This CDR3 is 15 amino acids long. The DNA for the CDR3 is TGCAGCGTTTCTCTGAAGGGGACGGGAGTGGGCGAGCAGTACTTC. Its protein product is CSVSLKGTGVGEQYF.

This sequence joins TRBV20-1 and TRBJ2-3; 7 bases match TRBD2. Per the germline V gene, CDR1 is DFQATT and CDR2 is SNEGSKA (reference sequence). The length of the CDR3 is 14 residues. After removal of 1 base from V and 2 bases from J, the junction contained 3 bases not matched to a gene. The CDR3 here is CSARGAGSTDTQYF. CDR3 bases: TGCAGTGCTAGAGGAGCGGGGTCCACAGATACGCAGTATTTT.

The V and J genes are TRBV27 and TRBJ2-7; 7 bases fit TRBD2. Germline trimming cut 4 bases from V and 4 bases from J; bases unmatched to any gene: 13. The CDR3 consists of 16 residues. Germline-derived CDR1 and CDR2 are MNHEY and SMNVEV (reference sequence). The CDR3 sequence is CASSSLGTKREYEQYF. The CDR3 region has the DNA TGTGCCAGCAGTTCCCTCGGAACGAAGCGGGAATACGAGCAGTACTTC.

The genes are TRBV7-9 and TRBJ2-5; no clear D. The CDR3 has 13 amino acids. V lost 7 bases to trimming and J lost 2 bases, with 11 bases between them. Germline lookup yields CDR1 SEHNR and CDR2 FQNEAQ (reference sequence). The CDR3 DNA reads as TGTGCCAGCACCACACAGAATCAAGAGACCCAGTACTTC. Translated: CASTTQNQETQYF.

The J gene is TRBJ2-7, the V gene TRBV20-1; 9 bases align to TRBD2. CDR1 is DFQATT, CDR2 SNEGSKA, per germline (reference sequence). The CDR3 covers 15 residues. V was pared by 5 bases and J by 1 base, with 9 bases of the junction left unmatched. CDR3 coding DNA: TGCAGTGCTCCTCTCAGCGGGAGGATGTCCTACGAGCAGTACTTC. Translated, it gives CSAPLSGRMSYEQYF.

V and J are TRBV7-2 and TRBJ2-1, with 14 bases aligning to TRBD2. Germline V gene lookup returns CDR1 SGHTA and CDR2 FQGNSA. V shed 5 bases and J 8 bases; nucleotides not matched to a gene: 8. The CDR3 covers 16 residues. CDR3 coding DNA: TGTGCCAGCAGCACCAGAGGGACTAGCGGGAGCTATGAGCAGTTCTTC. Amino acids: CASSTRGTSGSYEQFF.

The chain has TRBV20-1 and TRBJ1-5; 8 positions agree with TRBD1. CDR3 length: 13 residues. V lost 5 bases to trimming and J lost 7 bases; unmatched junction nucleotides: 7. CDR1 and CDR2 from the germline V gene are DFQATT and SNEGSKA (reference sequence). The CDR3 bases are TGCAGTGCTTCGGACAGGGTGCAACAGCCCCAGCATTTT. As protein: CSASDRVQQPQHF.

This chain uses TRBV20-1 with TRBJ1-2, with a tentative D call TRBD1 (6 bases). Deletions cut 8 bases from V and 8 bases from J, with 24 bases between. Germline CDR1 DFQATT, CDR2 SNEGSKA (reference sequence). CDR3 length equals 14 residues. In DNA form, the CDR3 reads TGCAGTCCGAAACGACCGAGGGGGTATCGGGGCTACACCTTC. It specifies CSPKRPRGYRGYTF.

V usage is TRBV12-3 or TRBV12-4 and J usage is TRBJ1-2, with TRBD1 as a possible D gene (6 bases). The CDR3 runs 15 residues. V was clipped by 8 bases and J by 7 bases, with 23 bases between them. CDR3 region: CASAITGDKFSGYTF. The CDR3 bases are TGTGCCAGCGCAATTACCGGGGACAAATTTTCTGGCTACACCTTC.

This clonotype has a handful of counts. The chain is built from TRBV6-6 and TRBJ1-4, with 9 bases aligning to TRBD1. Trimming at V came to 6 bases and at J to 5 bases, leaving 7 bases not matched to a gene. Germline V lookup: CDR1 MNHNY, CDR2 SVGAGI (reference sequence). The CDR3 contains 15 residues. CDR3 DNA sequence: TGTGCCAGCAGGCCCTCCGGGACAGGGAATGAAAAACTGTTTTTT. Amino acids: CASRPSGTGNEKLFF.

A few counts support this clonotype. The V and J genes are TRBV28 and TRBJ1-1; the D gene is possibly TRBD1 (6 bases). V lost 1 base, J lost 7 bases, and 10 bases lay in between. CDR3 size: 13 residues. The V gene's germline CDR1 is MDHEN and CDR2 SYDVKM. The CDR3 DNA follows: TGTGCCAGCAGTTTATTTCGGACAGTTGAAGCTTTCTTT. Protein product: CASSLFRTVEAFF.

The chain couples TRBV12-3 or TRBV12-4 to TRBJ2-5, with D unresolved. Judging by the DNA end, TRBJ2-7 fits better; the J call may be wrong. There are 17 residues in the CDR3. CDR3 nucleotides: TGTGCCAGCAGTTTCGACTGGAGTTACGACCTGCGACCCGAGCAGTACTTC. It specifies CASSFDWSYDLRPEQYF.

The chain combines TRBV29-1 with TRBJ2-5, with 10 bases identical to TRBD2. The J call could be wrong; TRBJ2-7 is a better fit for the DNA end. Germline V gene lookup returns CDR1 SQVTM and CDR2 ANQGSEA. The CDR3 is 12 residues long. The CDR3 region has the DNA TGCAGCGTTGGGGGACTAGCGAGCGAGCAGTACTTC. Protein product: CSVGGLASEQYF.

The V call is TRBV9, the J call TRBJ2-5; D uncertain. Trimming shortened V by 0 bases and J by 2 bases, and 5 bases separated the two germline ends. The CDR3 is 13 amino acids. CDR1 is SGDLS, CDR2 YYNGEE, per germline. DNA for the CDR3: TGTGCCAGCAGCGTAGATCAGCAAGAGACCCAGTACTTC. Amino acids: CASSVDQQETQYF.

This rearrangement joins TRBV7-2 to TRBJ2-1; D gene unclear. The germline V and J ends were trimmed by 0 bases and 7 bases, with 10 bases remaining between them. Germline V gene lookup returns CDR1 SGHTA and CDR2 FQGNSA. The CDR3 sequence is 14 residues long. The DNA of the CDR3 is TGTGCCAGCAGCTTAGCCAAGGACCCGAATGAGCAGTTCTTC. Translating gives CASSLAKDPNEQFF.

The sample holds a few counts of this clonotype. This chain uses TRBV12-3 or TRBV12-4 with TRBJ2-7, with D maybe TRBD2 (5 bases). Trimming stripped 1 base from V and 5 bases from J, with 9 bases between. The CDR3 is 13 amino acids. The CDR3 DNA follows: TGTGCCAGCAGTTTAGGGTGGACTGACGAGCAGTACTTC. Translating gives CASSLGWTDEQYF.